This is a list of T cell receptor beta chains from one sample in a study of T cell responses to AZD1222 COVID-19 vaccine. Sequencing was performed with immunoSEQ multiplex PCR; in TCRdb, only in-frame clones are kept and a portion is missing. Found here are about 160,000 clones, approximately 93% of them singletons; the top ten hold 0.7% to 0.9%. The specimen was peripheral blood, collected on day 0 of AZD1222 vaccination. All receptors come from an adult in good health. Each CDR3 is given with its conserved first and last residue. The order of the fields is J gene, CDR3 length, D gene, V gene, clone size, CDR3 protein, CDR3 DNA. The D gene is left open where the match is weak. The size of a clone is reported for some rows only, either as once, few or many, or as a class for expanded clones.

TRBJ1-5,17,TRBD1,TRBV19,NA,CASSIVPGTGLGQPQHF,TGTGCCAGTAGTATCGTTCCCGGGACAGGACTCGGTCAGCCCCAGCATTTT
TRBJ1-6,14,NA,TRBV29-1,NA,CSVALGDRYSPLHF,TGCAGCGTCGCTCTGGGGGATCGCTATTCACCCCTCCACTTT
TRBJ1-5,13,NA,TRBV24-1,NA,CATSAFPNQPQHF,TGTGCCACCAGTGCTTTCCCGAATCAGCCCCAGCATTTT
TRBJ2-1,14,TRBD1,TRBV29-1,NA,CSVGELQGANEQFF,TGCAGCGTTGGGGAATTACAGGGGGCCAATGAGCAGTTCTTC
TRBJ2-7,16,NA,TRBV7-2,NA,CASSLVHATQTYEQYF,TGTGCCAGCAGCTTAGTTCACGCGACTCAAACCTACGAGCAGTACTTC
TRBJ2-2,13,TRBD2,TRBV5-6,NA,CASSRGGAGELFF,TGTGCCAGCAGCCGTGGGGGGGCCGGGGAGCTGTTTTTT
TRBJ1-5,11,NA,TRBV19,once,CARHRDQPQHF,TGTGCCAGGCACAGGGATCAGCCCCAGCATTTT
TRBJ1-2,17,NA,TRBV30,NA,CAWMGSWAVGFNYGYTF,TGTGCCTGGATGGGATCCTGGGCAGTCGGTTTTAACTATGGCTACACCTTC
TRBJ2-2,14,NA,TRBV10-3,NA,CAISEWGATGELFF,TGTGCCATCAGTGAGTGGGGGGCCACCGGGGAGCTGTTTTTT
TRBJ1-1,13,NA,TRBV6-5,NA,CASRERRGTEAFF,TGTGCCAGCAGAGAGAGGAGGGGCACTGAAGCTTTCTTT
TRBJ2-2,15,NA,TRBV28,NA,CASHRPGPGTGELFF,TGTGCCAGTCACCGCCCAGGGCCAGGGACCGGGGAGCTGTTTTTT
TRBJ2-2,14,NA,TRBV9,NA,CASSVMSETGELFF,TGTGCCAGCAGCGTAATGTCGGAAACCGGGGAGCTGTTTTTT
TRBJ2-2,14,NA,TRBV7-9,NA,CASSLGGVTGELFF,TGTGCCAGCAGCTTAGGGGGGGTCACCGGGGAGCTGTTTTTT
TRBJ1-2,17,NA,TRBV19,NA,CASKKEIMARPSHGYTF,TGTGCCAGTAAAAAGGAGATCATGGCGCGTCCTAGCCATGGCTACACCTTC
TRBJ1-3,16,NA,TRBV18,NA,CASSLHQTVSGNTIYF,TGTGCCAGCTCCCTACACCAAACTGTCTCTGGAAACACCATATATTTT
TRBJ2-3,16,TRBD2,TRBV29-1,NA,CSVESQRGGPADTQYF,TGCAGCGTTGAATCCCAGCGGGGGGGCCCCGCAGATACGCAGTATTTT
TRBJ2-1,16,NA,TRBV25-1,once,CASSESVAIPYNEQFF,TGTGCCAGCAGTGAAAGCGTGGCTATACCCTACAATGAGCAGTTCTTC
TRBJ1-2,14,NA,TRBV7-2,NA,CASSLAEGNYGYTF,TGTGCCAGCAGCTTAGCGGAGGGAAACTATGGCTACACCTTC
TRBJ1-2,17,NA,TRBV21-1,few,CASSKELCEGRPWFYTF,TGTGCCAGCAGCAAAGAATTGTGCGAGGGCAGGCCGTGGTTCTACACCTTC
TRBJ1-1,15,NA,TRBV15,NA,CATSRAPGAGTEAFF,TGTGCCACCAGCAGGGCCCCAGGGGCTGGCACTGAAGCTTTCTTT
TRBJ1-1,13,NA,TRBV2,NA,CASSEQGNTEAFF,TGTGCCAGCAGTGAACAGGGAAACACTGAAGCTTTCTTT
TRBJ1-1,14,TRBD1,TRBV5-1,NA,CASSFQGENTEAFF,TGCGCCAGCAGTTTCCAGGGGGAGAACACTGAAGCTTTCTTT
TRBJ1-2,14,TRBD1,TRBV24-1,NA,CATSDGQGSGGYTF,TGTGCCACCAGTGATGGACAGGGGTCCGGTGGCTACACCTTC
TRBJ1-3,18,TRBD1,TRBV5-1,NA,CASSRTWPGTVCWNTIYF,TGCGCCAGCAGCCGGACTTGGCCAGGGACAGTCTGTTGGAACACCATATATTTT
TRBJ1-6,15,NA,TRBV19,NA,CASMGRENFNSPLHF,TGTGCCAGTATGGGAAGGGAGAACTTTAATTCACCCCTCCACTTT
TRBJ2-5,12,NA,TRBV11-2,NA,CASSGPAETQYF,TGTGCCAGCAGCGGCCCGGCGGAGACCCAGTACTTC
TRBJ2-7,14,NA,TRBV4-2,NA,CASSHLDRRYEQYF,TGTGCCAGCAGCCACTTAGACAGACGCTACGAGCAGTACTTC
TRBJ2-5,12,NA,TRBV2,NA,CASSDGGETQYF,TGTGCCAGCAGCGATGGGGGCGAGACCCAGTACTTC
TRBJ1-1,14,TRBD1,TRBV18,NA,CASSPGQGTFEAFF,TGTGCCAGCTCACCGGGACAGGGGACCTTTGAAGCTTTCTTT
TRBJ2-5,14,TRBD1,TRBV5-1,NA,CASSLGTGQETQYF,TGCGCCAGCAGCTTGGGGACAGGCCAAGAGACCCAGTACTTC
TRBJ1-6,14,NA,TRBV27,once,CASSFGGVNSPLHF,TGTGCCAGCAGTTTTGGAGGGGTAAATTCACCCCTCCACTTT
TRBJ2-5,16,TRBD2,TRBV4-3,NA,CASSQDRLAGDETQYF,TGCGCCAGCAGCCAAGATCGACTAGCGGGGGATGAGACCCAGTACTTC
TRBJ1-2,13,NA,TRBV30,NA,CAWSGSGHYGYTF,TGTGCCTGGAGTGGGTCAGGGCACTATGGCTACACCTTC
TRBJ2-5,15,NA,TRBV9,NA,CASSARGGEAETQYF,TGTGCCAGCAGCGCGAGAGGTGGAGAGGCGGAGACCCAGTACTTC
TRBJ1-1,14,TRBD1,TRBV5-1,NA,CASIEGQGKTEAFF,TGCGCCAGCATCGAGGGACAGGGTAAGACTGAAGCTTTCTTT
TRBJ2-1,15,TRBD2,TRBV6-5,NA,CASSRRGGVYNEQFF,TGTGCCAGCAGTCGGCGGGGGGGCGTCTACAATGAGCAGTTCTTC
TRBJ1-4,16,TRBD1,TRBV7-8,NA,CASSLGHGQGSEKLFF,TGTGCCAGCAGCTTGGGCCATGGACAGGGAAGTGAAAAACTGTTTTTT
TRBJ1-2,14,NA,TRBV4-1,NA,CASSQEARTYGYTF,TGCGCCAGCAGCCAAGAAGCTAGGACATATGGCTACACCTTC
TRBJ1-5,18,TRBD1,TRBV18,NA,CASSPRFTGELGNQPQHF,TGTGCCAGCTCACCACGGTTCACAGGGGAATTGGGCAATCAGCCCCAGCATTTT
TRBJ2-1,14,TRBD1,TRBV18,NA,CASSPPQGANEQFF,TGTGCCAGCTCACCACCGCAGGGGGCCAATGAGCAGTTCTTC
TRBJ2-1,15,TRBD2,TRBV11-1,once,CASSSSSGHIDEQFF,TGTGCCAGCAGCTCCTCTAGCGGTCATATCGATGAGCAGTTCTTC
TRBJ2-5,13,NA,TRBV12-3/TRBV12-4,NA,CASTRGGGETQYF,TGTGCCAGTACCCGCGGGGGCGGGGAGACCCAGTACTTC